The sequence of this T cell receptor (beta chain) was determined in a study of OX40 agonist ivuxolimab in advanced cancers. The CDR3 is 17 amino acids. Losses at the gene ends were 5 bases for V and 3 bases for J; bases not matched to a gene: 8. Germline lookup yields CDR1 LNHDA and CDR2 SQIVND (reference sequence). The repertoire was sequenced with immunoSEQ multiplex PCR; TCRdb's copy has only in-frame clones and lacks some. The sample records about 52,000 clones, approximately 94% being singletons. The sequences come from CD4+ or CD8+ T cells sorted from blood, collected in a trial of the OX40 agonist ivuxolimab. The gene calls are TRBV19 and TRBJ2-3; TRBD2 aligns across 13 bases. The TCR was taken from an adult with an advanced solid tumor such as melanoma, head and neck, liver or kidney cancer. The CDR3 DNA reads TGTGCCAGTAGTCCCGGGACTAGCGGGACGGGTACAGATACGCAGTATTTT. Translation: CASSPGTSGTGTDTQYF.